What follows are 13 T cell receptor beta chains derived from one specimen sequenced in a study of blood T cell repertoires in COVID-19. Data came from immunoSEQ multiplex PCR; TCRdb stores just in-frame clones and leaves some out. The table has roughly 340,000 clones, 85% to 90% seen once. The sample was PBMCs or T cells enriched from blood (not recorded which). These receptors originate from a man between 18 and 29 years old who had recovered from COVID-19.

CDR3 sequence: CASSPVPGTGANEQYF. CDR3 bases: TGCGCCAGCAGCCCCGTCCCCGGGACAGGGGCCAACGAGCAGTACTTC. J is TRBJ2-7 and V is TRBV5-1, with 10 bases that match TRBD1. Unmatched junction bases numbered 12, after V lost 4 bases and J lost 5 bases. The CDR3 has 16 amino acids. Germline CDR1 is SGHRS and CDR2 is YFSETQ.

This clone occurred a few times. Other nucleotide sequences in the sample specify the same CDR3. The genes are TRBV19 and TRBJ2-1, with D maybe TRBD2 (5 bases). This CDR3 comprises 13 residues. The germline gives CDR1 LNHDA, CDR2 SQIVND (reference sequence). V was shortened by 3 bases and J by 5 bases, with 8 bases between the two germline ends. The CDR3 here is CASSIGGNNEQFF. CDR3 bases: TGTGCCAGTAGTATTGGAGGTAACAATGAGCAGTTCTTC.

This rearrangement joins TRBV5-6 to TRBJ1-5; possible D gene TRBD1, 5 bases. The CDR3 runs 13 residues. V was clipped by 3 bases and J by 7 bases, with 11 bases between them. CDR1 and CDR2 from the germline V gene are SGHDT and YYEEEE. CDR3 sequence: CASSWARGQPQHF. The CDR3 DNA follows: TGTGCCAGCAGCTGGGCGCGGGGGCAGCCCCAGCATTTT. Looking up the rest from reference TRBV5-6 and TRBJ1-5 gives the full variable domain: DAGVTQSPTHLIKTRGQQVTLRCSPKSGHDTVSWYQQALGQGPQFIFQYYEEEERQRGNFPDRFSGHQFPNYSSELNVNALLLGDSALYLCASSWARGQPQHFGDGTRLSIL.

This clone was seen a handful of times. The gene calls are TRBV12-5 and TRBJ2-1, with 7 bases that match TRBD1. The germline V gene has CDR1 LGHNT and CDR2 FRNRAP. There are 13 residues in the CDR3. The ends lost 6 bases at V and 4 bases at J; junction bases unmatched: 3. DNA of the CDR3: TGTGCTAGTGGGCCCAGGGGGTACAATGAGCAGTTCTTC. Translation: CASGPRGYNEQFF.

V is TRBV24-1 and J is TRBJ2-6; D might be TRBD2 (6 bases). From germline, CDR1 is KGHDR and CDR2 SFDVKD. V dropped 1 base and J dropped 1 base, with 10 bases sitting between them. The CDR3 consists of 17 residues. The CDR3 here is CATSDFGGGSGANVLTF. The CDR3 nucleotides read TGTGCCACCAGTGATTTCGGGGGTGGATCTGGGGCCAACGTCCTGACTTTC.

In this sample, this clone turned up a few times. The CDR3 DNA sequence: TGTGCCAGCAGCGAAGCGGAGGGCTCCTACGAGCAGTACTTC. Protein: CASSEAEGSYEQYF. The rearrangement joins TRBV7-6 to TRBJ2-7, with D possibly TRBD2 on 6 matching bases. The CDR3 length is 14 residues. Germline V CDR1 and CDR2: SGHVS, FNYEAQ. V was cut by 5 bases and J by 0 bases, with 11 bases left in between.

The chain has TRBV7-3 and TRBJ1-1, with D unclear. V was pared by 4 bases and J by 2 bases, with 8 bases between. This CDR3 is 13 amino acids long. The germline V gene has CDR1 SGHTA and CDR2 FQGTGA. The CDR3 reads CASSSTQNTEAFF. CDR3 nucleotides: TGTGCCAGCAGCTCAACCCAAAACACTGAAGCTTTCTTT.

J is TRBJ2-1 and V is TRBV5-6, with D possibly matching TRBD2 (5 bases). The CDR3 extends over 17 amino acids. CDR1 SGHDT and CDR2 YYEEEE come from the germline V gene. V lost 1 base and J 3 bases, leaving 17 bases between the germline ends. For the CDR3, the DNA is TGTGCCAGCAGCTTGTTGTCGGCGGGTGGAATCTACAATGAGCAGTTCTTC. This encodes CASSLLSAGGIYNEQFF.

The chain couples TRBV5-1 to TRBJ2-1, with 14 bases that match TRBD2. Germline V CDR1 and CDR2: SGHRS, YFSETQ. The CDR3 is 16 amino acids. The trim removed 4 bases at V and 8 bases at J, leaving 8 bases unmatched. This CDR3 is CASSPRLAGGLDEQFF. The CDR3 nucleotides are TGCGCCAGCAGCCCGAGACTAGCGGGAGGGCTGGATGAGCAGTTCTTC.

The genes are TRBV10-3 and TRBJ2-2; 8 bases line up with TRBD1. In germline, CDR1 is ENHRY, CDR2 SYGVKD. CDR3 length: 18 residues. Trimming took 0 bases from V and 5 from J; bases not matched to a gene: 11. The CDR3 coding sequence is TGTGCCATCAGTGAGTCGTGGACAGGGCCCTTTCGGACCGGGGAGCTGTTTTTT. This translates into CAISESWTGPFRTGELFF.

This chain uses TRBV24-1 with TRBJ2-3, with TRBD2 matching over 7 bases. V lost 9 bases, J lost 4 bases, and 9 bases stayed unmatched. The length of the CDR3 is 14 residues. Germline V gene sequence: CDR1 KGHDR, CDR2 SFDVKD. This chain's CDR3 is CATRGLREADTQYF. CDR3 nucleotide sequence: TGTGCCACCCGCGGGCTTCGGGAGGCAGATACGCAGTATTTT.

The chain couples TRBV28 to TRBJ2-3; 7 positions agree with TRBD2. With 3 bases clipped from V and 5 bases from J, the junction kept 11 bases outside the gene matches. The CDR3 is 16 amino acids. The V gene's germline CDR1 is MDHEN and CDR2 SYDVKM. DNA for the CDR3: TGTGCCAGCAGTTTGGTAGCGGGTTCAGGAGGAGATACGCAGTATTTT. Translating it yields CASSLVAGSGGDTQYF. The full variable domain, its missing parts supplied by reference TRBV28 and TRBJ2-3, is DVKVTQSSRYLVKRTGEKVFLECVQDMDHENMFWYRQDPGLGLRLIYFSYDVKMKEKGDIPEGYSVSREKKERFSLILESASTNQTSMYLCASSLVAGSGGDTQYFGPGTRLTVL.

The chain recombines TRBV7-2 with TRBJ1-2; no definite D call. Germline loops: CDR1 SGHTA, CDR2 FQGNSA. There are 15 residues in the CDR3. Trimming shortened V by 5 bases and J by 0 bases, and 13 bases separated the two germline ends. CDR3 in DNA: TGTGCCAGCAGCCCCGAGGCGACGGCTAACTATGGCTACACCTTC. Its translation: CASSPEATANYGYTF. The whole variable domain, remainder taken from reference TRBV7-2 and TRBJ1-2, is GAGVSQSPSNKVTEKGKDVELRCDPISGHTALYWYRQSLGQGLEFLIYFQGNSAPDKSGLPSDRFSAERTGGSVSTLTIQRTQQEDSAVYLCASSPEATANYGYTFGSGTRLTVV.